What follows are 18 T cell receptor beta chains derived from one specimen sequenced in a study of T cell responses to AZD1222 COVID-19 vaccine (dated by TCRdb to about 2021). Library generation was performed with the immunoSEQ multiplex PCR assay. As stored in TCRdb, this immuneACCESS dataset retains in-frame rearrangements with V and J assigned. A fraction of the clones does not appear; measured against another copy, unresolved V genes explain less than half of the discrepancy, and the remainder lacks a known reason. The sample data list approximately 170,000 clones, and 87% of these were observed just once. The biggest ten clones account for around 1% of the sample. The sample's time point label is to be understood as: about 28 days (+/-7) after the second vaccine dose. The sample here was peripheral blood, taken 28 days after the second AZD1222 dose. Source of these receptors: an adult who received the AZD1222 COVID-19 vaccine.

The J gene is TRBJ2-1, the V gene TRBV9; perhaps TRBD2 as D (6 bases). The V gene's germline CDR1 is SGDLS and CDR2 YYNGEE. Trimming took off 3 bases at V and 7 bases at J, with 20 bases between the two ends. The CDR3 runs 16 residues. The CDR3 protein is CASSGPPGLAGNEQFF. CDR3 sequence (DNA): TGTGCCAGCAGCGGCCCCCCGGGACTCGCAGGGAATGAGCAGTTCTTC.

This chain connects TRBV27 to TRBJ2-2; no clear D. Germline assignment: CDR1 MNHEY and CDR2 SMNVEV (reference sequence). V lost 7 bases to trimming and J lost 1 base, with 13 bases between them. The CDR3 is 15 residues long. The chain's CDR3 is CASNFIGVNTGELFF. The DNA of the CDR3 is TGTGCCAGCAATTTTATCGGAGTGAACACCGGGGAGCTGTTTTTT.

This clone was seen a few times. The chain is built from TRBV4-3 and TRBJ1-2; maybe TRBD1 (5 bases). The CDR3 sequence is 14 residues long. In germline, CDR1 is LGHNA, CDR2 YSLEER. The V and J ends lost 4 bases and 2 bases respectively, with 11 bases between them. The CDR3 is CASSPGPRNYGYTF. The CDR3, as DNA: TGCGCCAGCAGCCCGGGACCGCGGAACTATGGCTACACCTTC.

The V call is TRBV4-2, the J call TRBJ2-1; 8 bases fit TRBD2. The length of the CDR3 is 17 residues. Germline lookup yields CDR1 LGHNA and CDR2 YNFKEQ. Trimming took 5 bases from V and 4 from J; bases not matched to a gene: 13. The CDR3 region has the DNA TGTGCCAGCAGCGTCGCCCATGGCGGGGGGTTTTACAATGAGCAGTTCTTC. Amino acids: CASSVAHGGGFYNEQFF.

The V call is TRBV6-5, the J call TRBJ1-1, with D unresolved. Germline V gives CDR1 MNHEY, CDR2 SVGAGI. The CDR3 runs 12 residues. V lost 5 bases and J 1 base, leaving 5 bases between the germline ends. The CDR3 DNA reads TGTGCCAGCAGTCGGGGGAACACTGAAGCTTTCTTT. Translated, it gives CASSRGNTEAFF.

The CDR3 here is CSVGGGSNTEAFF. Written as DNA, the CDR3 is TGCAGCGTTGGAGGAGGGTCTAACACTGAAGCTTTCTTT. The chain carries TRBV29-1 and TRBJ1-1; the D is unclear. V shed 4 bases and J shed 2 bases, with 11 bases lying between them. This CDR3 has 13 amino acids. Germline V CDR1 and CDR2: SQVTM, ANQGSEA.

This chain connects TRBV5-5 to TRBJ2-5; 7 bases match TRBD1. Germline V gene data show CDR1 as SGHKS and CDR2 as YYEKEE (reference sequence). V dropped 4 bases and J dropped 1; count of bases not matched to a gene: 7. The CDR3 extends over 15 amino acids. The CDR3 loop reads CASSGGQLGQETQYF. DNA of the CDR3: TGTGCCAGCAGCGGGGGACAGCTGGGCCAAGAGACCCAGTACTTC.

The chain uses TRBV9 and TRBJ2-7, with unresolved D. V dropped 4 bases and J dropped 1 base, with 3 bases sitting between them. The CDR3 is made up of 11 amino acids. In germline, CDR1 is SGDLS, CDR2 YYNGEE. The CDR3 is CASSLSYEQYF. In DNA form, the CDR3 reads TGTGCCAGCAGCCTTTCCTACGAGCAGTACTTC.

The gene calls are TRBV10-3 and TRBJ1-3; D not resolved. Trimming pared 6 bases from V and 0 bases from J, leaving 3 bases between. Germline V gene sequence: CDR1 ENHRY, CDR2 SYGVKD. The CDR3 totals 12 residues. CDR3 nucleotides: TGTGCCATCAGAGGCTCTGGAAACACCATATATTTT. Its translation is CAIRGSGNTIYF.

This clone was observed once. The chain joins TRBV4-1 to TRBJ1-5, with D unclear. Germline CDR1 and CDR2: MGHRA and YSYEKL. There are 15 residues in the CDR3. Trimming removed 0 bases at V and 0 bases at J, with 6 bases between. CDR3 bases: TGCGCCAGCAGCCAAGATGGAGGTAGCAATCAGCCCCAGCATTTT. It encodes CASSQDGGSNQPQHF.

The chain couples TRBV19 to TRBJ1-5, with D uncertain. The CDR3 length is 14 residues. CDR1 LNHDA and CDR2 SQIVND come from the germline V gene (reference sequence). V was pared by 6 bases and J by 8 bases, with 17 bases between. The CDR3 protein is CASSGLTLSEPQHF. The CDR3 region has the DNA TGTGCCAGTAGCGGTCTTACCCTCTCAGAGCCCCAGCATTTT.

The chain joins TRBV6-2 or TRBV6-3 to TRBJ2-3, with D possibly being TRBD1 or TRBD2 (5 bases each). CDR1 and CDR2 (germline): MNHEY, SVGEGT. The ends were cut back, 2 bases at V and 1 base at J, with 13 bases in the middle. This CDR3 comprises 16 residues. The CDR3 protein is CASSYEGRLGTDTQYF. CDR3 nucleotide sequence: TGTGCCAGCAGTTACGAGGGACGTCTGGGCACAGATACGCAGTATTTT.

This CDR3 reads CASSSQRGPDTQYF. CDR3 in DNA: TGTGCCAGCAGTTCCCAGAGGGGTCCGGATACGCAGTATTTT. V is TRBV6-9 and J is TRBJ2-3; D possibly uses TRBD1 or TRBD2 (5 bases each). Germline values: CDR1 MNHGY, CDR2 SVAAGI. V was trimmed by 4 bases and J by 6 bases, leaving 14 bases between them. CDR3 size: 14 residues.

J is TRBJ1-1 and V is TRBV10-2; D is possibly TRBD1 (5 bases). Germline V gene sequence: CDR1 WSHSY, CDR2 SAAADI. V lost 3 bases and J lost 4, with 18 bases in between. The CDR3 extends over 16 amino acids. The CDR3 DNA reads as TGCGCCAGCAGTGACCCTGGGGGAGGGGACGGCACTGAAGCTTTCTTT. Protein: CASSDPGGGDGTEAFF.

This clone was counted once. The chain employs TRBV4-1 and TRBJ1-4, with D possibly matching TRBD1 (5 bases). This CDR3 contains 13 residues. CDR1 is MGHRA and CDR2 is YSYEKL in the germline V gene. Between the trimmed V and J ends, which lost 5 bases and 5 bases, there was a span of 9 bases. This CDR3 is CASSARQNEKLFF. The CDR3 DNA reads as TGCGCCAGCAGCGCCCGACAGAATGAAAAACTGTTTTTT.

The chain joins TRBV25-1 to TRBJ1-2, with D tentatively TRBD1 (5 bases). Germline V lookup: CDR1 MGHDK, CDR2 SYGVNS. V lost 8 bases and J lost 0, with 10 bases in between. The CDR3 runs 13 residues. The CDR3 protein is CASATASNYGYTF. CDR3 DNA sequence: TGTGCCAGCGCGACAGCTTCTAACTATGGCTACACCTTC.

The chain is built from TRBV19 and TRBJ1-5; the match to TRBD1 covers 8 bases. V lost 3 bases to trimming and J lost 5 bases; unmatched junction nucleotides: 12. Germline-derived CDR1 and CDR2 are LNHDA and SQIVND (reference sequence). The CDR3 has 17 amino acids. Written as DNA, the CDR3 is TGTGCCAGTAGTATGCCAGGGGGCGTGGGGTGGGATCAGCCCCAGCATTTT. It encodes CASSMPGGVGWDQPQHF.

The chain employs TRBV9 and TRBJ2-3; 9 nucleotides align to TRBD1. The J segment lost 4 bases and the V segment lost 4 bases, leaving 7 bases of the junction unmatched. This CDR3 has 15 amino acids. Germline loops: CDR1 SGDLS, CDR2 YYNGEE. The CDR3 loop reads CASSPRQGVADTQYF. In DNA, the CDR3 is TGTGCCAGCAGCCCACGACAGGGGGTGGCAGATACGCAGTATTTT.